These T cell receptor beta chains were read from a single sample in a study of early T cells in non-severe SARS-CoV-2 infection. MiXCR was run by TCRdb on the 5' RACE reads, yielding one entry per CDR3 protein. The sample lists fewer than 130,000 distinct CDR3 sequences; approximately 12% were seen once. Sequenced material: whole blood, taken at baseline. The source is an adult who was a healthcare worker with PCR-confirmed SARS-CoV-2 infection or an uninfected control (not recorded which). Both conserved end residues are part of each CDR3. The order of the fields is clone size, D gene, V gene, CDR3 length, J gene, CDR3 DNA, CDR3 protein. A D gene is named only where the DNA matches it firmly. Some rows have no size entry. The others give once, few or many, or a class for an expanded clone.

clone_size: .
d_call: TRBD1
v_call: TRBV20-1
cdr3_length: 14
j_call: TRBJ1-3
cdr3_nt: TGCAGTGCTGGGACAGGGTCTTCTGGAAACACCATATATTTT
cdr3_aa: CSAGTGSSGNTIYF

clone_size: few
d_call: .
v_call: TRBV11-2
cdr3_length: 15
j_call: TRBJ1-1
cdr3_nt: TGTGCCAGCAGCTTAGTAAGGGGCCCTAACACTGAAGCTTTCTTT
cdr3_aa: CASSLVRGPNTEAFF

clone_size: few
d_call: TRBD1
v_call: TRBV28
cdr3_length: 14
j_call: TRBJ2-3
cdr3_nt: TGTGCCAGCAGTCCAGGGGGACCCACAGATACGCAGTATTTT
cdr3_aa: CASSPGGPTDTQYF

clone_size: .
d_call: .
v_call: TRBV7-3
cdr3_length: 17
j_call: TRBJ2-6
cdr3_nt: TGTGCCAGCAAGGAAACAGGGATAGGCTCTGGGGCCAACGTCCTGACTTTC
cdr3_aa: CASKETGIGSGANVLTF

clone_size: many
d_call: TRBD1
v_call: TRBV2
cdr3_length: 14
j_call: TRBJ1-1
cdr3_nt: TGTGCCAGCAGGGGGACAGGGGCAGGAACTGAAGCTTTCTTT
cdr3_aa: CASRGTGAGTEAFF

clone_size: few
d_call: .
v_call: TRBV28
cdr3_length: 12
j_call: TRBJ1-4
cdr3_nt: TGTGCCAGCAGTTTAAGCCATGAAAAACTGTTTTTT
cdr3_aa: CASSLSHEKLFF

clone_size: many
d_call: .
v_call: TRBV5-1
cdr3_length: 13
j_call: TRBJ2-5
cdr3_nt: TGCGCCAGCAGCTCCCTCGAACAAGAGACCCAGTACTTC
cdr3_aa: CASSSLEQETQYF

clone_size: many
d_call: .
v_call: TRBV29-1
cdr3_length: 12
j_call: TRBJ2-1
cdr3_nt: TGCAGCGTTGAAACATCCTACAATGAGCAGTTCTTC
cdr3_aa: CSVETSYNEQFF

clone_size: .
d_call: .
v_call: TRBV28
cdr3_length: 14
j_call: TRBJ1-2
cdr3_nt: TGTGCCAGCAGTTACGGGACCCTTCCTTCGGGCTACACCTTC
cdr3_aa: CASSYGTLPSGYTF

clone_size: few
d_call: .
v_call: TRBV28
cdr3_length: 11
j_call: TRBJ2-3
cdr3_nt: TGTGCCAGCAGTTCGGGAGATACGCAGTATTTT
cdr3_aa: CASSSGDTQYF

clone_size: few
d_call: TRBD2
v_call: TRBV10-2
cdr3_length: 15
j_call: TRBJ2-7
cdr3_nt: TGCGCCAGCAGTGAGTCGGGGGGGGTGACCTACGAGCAGTACTTC
cdr3_aa: CASSESGGVTYEQYF

clone_size: .
d_call: TRBD2
v_call: TRBV9
cdr3_length: 16
j_call: TRBJ2-2
cdr3_nt: TGTGCCAGCAGCGTTACCAGCGGGAGCTACACCGGGGAGCTGTTTTTT
cdr3_aa: CASSVTSGSYTGELFF

clone_size: .
d_call: .
v_call: TRBV4-1
cdr3_length: 13
j_call: TRBJ2-5
cdr3_nt: TGCGCCAGCAGCCAAGCTAGCCGGGAGACCCAGTACTTC
cdr3_aa: CASSQASRETQYF

clone_size: many
d_call: .
v_call: TRBV25-1
cdr3_length: 12
j_call: TRBJ2-7
cdr3_nt: TGTGCCAGCACCGCCGCGGGCTACGAGCAGTACTTC
cdr3_aa: CASTAAGYEQYF

clone_size: few
d_call: .
v_call: TRBV7-9
cdr3_length: 19
j_call: TRBJ2-7
cdr3_nt: TGTGCCAGCAGCCCAGCGTGGACACAAAAAAACGCTAGCTCCTACGAGCAGTACTTC
cdr3_aa: CASSPAWTQKNASSYEQYF

clone_size: few
d_call: TRBD1
v_call: TRBV20-1
cdr3_length: 12
j_call: TRBJ2-7
cdr3_nt: TGCAGTGCTATCGGACAGGTTTACGAGCAGTACTTC
cdr3_aa: CSAIGQVYEQYF

clone_size: few
d_call: .
v_call: TRBV6-6
cdr3_length: 15
j_call: TRBJ2-3
cdr3_nt: TGTGCCAGCAGTTACGGTGGCGGGGGCACAGATACGCAGTATTTT
cdr3_aa: CASSYGGGGTDTQYF

clone_size: few
d_call: .
v_call: TRBV12-3/TRBV12-4
cdr3_length: 16
j_call: TRBJ1-6
cdr3_nt: TGTGCCAGCAGCCCCGAACACAGGCTCCAGAATTCACCCCTCCACTTT
cdr3_aa: CASSPEHRLQNSPLHF

clone_size: few
d_call: .
v_call: TRBV7-9
cdr3_length: 15
j_call: TRBJ1-5
cdr3_nt: TGTGCCAGCAGCGCAACCGGTGGAGTAAATCAGCCCCAGCATTTT
cdr3_aa: CASSATGGVNQPQHF

clone_size: .
d_call: .
v_call: TRBV15
cdr3_length: 13
j_call: TRBJ2-7
cdr3_nt: TGTGCCACCAGCAATTCGGGACACGGCGAGCAGTACTTC
cdr3_aa: CATSNSGHGEQYF

clone_size: few
d_call: TRBD1
v_call: TRBV12-3/TRBV12-4
cdr3_length: 15
j_call: TRBJ2-7
cdr3_nt: TGTGCCAGCAGTTTCGGGACAGGGGGTAAAGTCGAGCAGTACTTC
cdr3_aa: CASSFGTGGKVEQYF

clone_size: .
d_call: .
v_call: TRBV3-1
cdr3_length: 15
j_call: TRBJ1-1
cdr3_nt: TGTGCCAGCAGCTCTCGGGGGGTGATGAACACTGAAGCTTTCTTT
cdr3_aa: CASSSRGVMNTEAFF

clone_size: .
d_call: TRBD2
v_call: TRBV6-5
cdr3_length: 14
j_call: TRBJ2-5
cdr3_nt: TGTGCCAGCAGGGGACTAGCGGCCCAAGAGACCCAGTACTTC
cdr3_aa: CASRGLAAQETQYF

clone_size: .
d_call: TRBD1
v_call: TRBV5-1
cdr3_length: 19
j_call: TRBJ2-7
cdr3_nt: TGCGCCAGCAGCTTGGATGTCCCGGGACAGGGAAGACGGGCCTACGAGCAGTACTTC
cdr3_aa: CASSLDVPGQGRRAYEQYF

clone_size: few
d_call: TRBD2
v_call: TRBV29-1
cdr3_length: 14
j_call: TRBJ2-1
cdr3_nt: TGCAGCGCTAATAGCGGGGGGGCCTACAATGAGCAGTTCTTC
cdr3_aa: CSANSGGAYNEQFF

clone_size: few
d_call: .
v_call: TRBV19
cdr3_length: 16
j_call: TRBJ2-4
cdr3_nt: TGTGCCAGTAGTATAGTAGCCTTTAAAGCCAAAAACATTCAGTACTTC
cdr3_aa: CASSIVAFKAKNIQYF

clone_size: few
d_call: TRBD2
v_call: TRBV20-1
cdr3_length: 14
j_call: TRBJ2-4
cdr3_nt: TGCAGTGCTACTGGGGGGGAGGCCAAAAACATTCAGTACTTC
cdr3_aa: CSATGGEAKNIQYF

clone_size: .
d_call: TRBD1
v_call: TRBV10-3
cdr3_length: 15
j_call: TRBJ2-1
cdr3_nt: TGTGCCATCAGTACGACAGGGGCGGATAAGAATGAGCAGTTCTTC
cdr3_aa: CAISTTGADKNEQFF

clone_size: many
d_call: TRBD1
v_call: TRBV28
cdr3_length: 14
j_call: TRBJ1-2
cdr3_nt: TGTGCCAGCAGTTTTGGGGACAGGACCCCTGGCTACACCTTC
cdr3_aa: CASSFGDRTPGYTF

clone_size: .
d_call: .
v_call: TRBV12-3/TRBV12-4
cdr3_length: 14
j_call: TRBJ1-2
cdr3_nt: TGTGCCAGCAGTTCTGACATCGGGAGGTATGGCTACACCTTC
cdr3_aa: CASSSDIGRYGYTF

clone_size: few
d_call: .
v_call: TRBV3-1
cdr3_length: 14
j_call: TRBJ1-2
cdr3_nt: TGTGCCAGCAGCCCCGCTCTAAGTAGCTATGGCTACACCTTC
cdr3_aa: CASSPALSSYGYTF

clone_size: .
d_call: .
v_call: TRBV7-9
cdr3_length: 14
j_call: TRBJ1-1
cdr3_nt: TGTGCCACTCCCCGGGGGAGGTTGTACACTGAAGCTTTCTTT
cdr3_aa: CATPRGRLYTEAFF

clone_size: few
d_call: .
v_call: TRBV2
cdr3_length: 15
j_call: TRBJ2-3
cdr3_nt: TGTGCCAGCAGAACTCGAAGTAGATACACAGATACGCAGTATTTT
cdr3_aa: CASRTRSRYTDTQYF

clone_size: many
d_call: .
v_call: TRBV28
cdr3_length: 12
j_call: TRBJ2-7
cdr3_nt: TGTGCCAGCAGTTCGACACCCCCGGCGCAGTACTTC
cdr3_aa: CASSSTPPAQYF

clone_size: few
d_call: TRBD1
v_call: TRBV30
cdr3_length: 14
j_call: TRBJ2-7
cdr3_nt: TGTGCCTGGAGACGGACAGGGGTTACCTACGAGCAGTACTTC
cdr3_aa: CAWRRTGVTYEQYF

clone_size: .
d_call: .
v_call: TRBV28
cdr3_length: 11
j_call: TRBJ2-3
cdr3_nt: TGTGCCAGCAGTTTCGTAGACCGTCCGGATTTT
cdr3_aa: CASSFVDRPDF

clone_size: few
d_call: TRBD2
v_call: TRBV2
cdr3_length: 14
j_call: TRBJ2-3
cdr3_nt: TGTGCCAGCAGCACTAGCGGGTGGACAGATACGCAGTATTTT
cdr3_aa: CASSTSGWTDTQYF

clone_size: .
d_call: TRBD1
v_call: TRBV10-3
cdr3_length: 15
j_call: TRBJ2-7
cdr3_nt: TGTGCCACCCACTCCGGGACAGGGAGCTCCTACGAGCAGTACTTC
cdr3_aa: CATHSGTGSSYEQYF

clone_size: many
d_call: .
v_call: TRBV6-6
cdr3_length: 14
j_call: TRBJ1-2
cdr3_nt: TGTGCCAGCAGTTACGTGAGCCATAACTATGGCTACACCTTC
cdr3_aa: CASSYVSHNYGYTF

clone_size: .
d_call: .
v_call: TRBV5-1
cdr3_length: 14
j_call: TRBJ1-2
cdr3_nt: TGCGCCAGCAGCTTGATTAGCGGGGATCATGGCTACACCTTC
cdr3_aa: CASSLISGDHGYTF

clone_size: .
d_call: TRBD1
v_call: TRBV29-1
cdr3_length: 12
j_call: TRBJ2-1
cdr3_nt: TGCAGCGTTGAGAGACAGGGGGATGAGCAGTTCTTC
cdr3_aa: CSVERQGDEQFF

clone_size: few
d_call: TRBD2
v_call: TRBV20-1
cdr3_length: 16
j_call: TRBJ2-3
cdr3_nt: TGCAGTGCTGGGGCCCTAACTAGCGGGGGGGCAGATACGCAGTATTTT
cdr3_aa: CSAGALTSGGADTQYF

clone_size: .
d_call: .
v_call: TRBV27
cdr3_length: 13
j_call: TRBJ2-1
cdr3_nt: TGTGCCAGCGGGCTAAGCTCCTACAATGAGCAGTTCTTC
cdr3_aa: CASGLSSYNEQFF

clone_size: few
d_call: TRBD1
v_call: TRBV7-9
cdr3_length: 15
j_call: TRBJ1-2
cdr3_nt: TGTGCCAGCAGCCCACCGGGACAGGGAAGGTATGGCTACACCTTC
cdr3_aa: CASSPPGQGRYGYTF